Sequencing of this T cell receptor beta chain was carried out in a study of cytomegalovirus exposure and HLA in healthy donors. Looking at the study overall: There were fewer than 130 million unique TCR beta sequences, drawn from approximately 180 million T cells, in an earlier analysis. Study outcomes and limitations: Whilst most TCR sequences proved rare, a subset of public TCRs occurred across many donors. Rates of TCR association differed by HLA locus in a later analysis, with DRB1 highest and HLA-C lowest.

Trimming removed 6 bases at V and 2 bases at J, with 14 bases between. CDR1 is MDHEN, CDR2 SYDVKM, per germline. The CDR3 length is 14 residues. The PCR ran on 60 Vbeta and 13 Jbeta primers. In the authors' methods: Approximately 11 million of around 85 million unique TCR beta chains were shared, per a later count. Generated by immunoSEQ multiplex PCR, the TCRdb table keeps only in-frame clones and is missing some. V, J and clone size are taken as reported in that table, and D and trimming were inferred from the DNA itself. The data show around 190,000 clones, over 70% seen once. In the case of this clone: Its antigen is as yet unknown.

The clonotype comes from a woman under 40 in good health and CMV-seropositive. Sequencing input: PBMCs. J is TRBJ2-7 and V is TRBV28, with D tentatively TRBD1 (5 bases). The CDR3 loop is CASRLGLNPYEQYF. For the CDR3, the DNA is TGTGCCAGCAGGTTGGGGCTGAATCCCTACGAGCAGTACTTC.